A single TCR beta chain is shown here with its context. These data belong to a study of blood T cell repertoires in COVID-19. About the study: Specimens from acute and convalescent COVID-19 originated in the United States, Italy and Spain. The cDNA or gDNA used as material had been derived from T cells, B-cell-depleted T cells, or PBMCs.

Germline CDR1 is WNHNN and CDR2 is SYGVQD (reference sequence). V was cut by 5 bases and J by 5 bases, with 12 bases left in between. The CDR3 is made up of 13 amino acids. As processed by the authors: Nucleated cell number was recorded as an estimate derived from reference gene primer amplification. Some clones are missing from TCRdb's copy, which holds only in-frame ones; the method was immunoSEQ multiplex PCR. The DNA was the basis for D and trimming; V, J and clone size are from that table. The profile covers 270,000 or so clones, with 85% appearing a single time and roughly 14% taken by the ten largest.

The chain links TRBV10-1 to TRBJ1-1, with D possibly matching TRBD1 (5 bases). This TCR was sampled from a human donor in a cohort sampled during active COVID-19. The sequenced material came from peripheral blood. Here the CDR3 DNA reads TGCGCCAGCAGTCCCGTCGGGGGGACTGAAGCTTTCTTT. It codes for CASSPVGGTEAFF.